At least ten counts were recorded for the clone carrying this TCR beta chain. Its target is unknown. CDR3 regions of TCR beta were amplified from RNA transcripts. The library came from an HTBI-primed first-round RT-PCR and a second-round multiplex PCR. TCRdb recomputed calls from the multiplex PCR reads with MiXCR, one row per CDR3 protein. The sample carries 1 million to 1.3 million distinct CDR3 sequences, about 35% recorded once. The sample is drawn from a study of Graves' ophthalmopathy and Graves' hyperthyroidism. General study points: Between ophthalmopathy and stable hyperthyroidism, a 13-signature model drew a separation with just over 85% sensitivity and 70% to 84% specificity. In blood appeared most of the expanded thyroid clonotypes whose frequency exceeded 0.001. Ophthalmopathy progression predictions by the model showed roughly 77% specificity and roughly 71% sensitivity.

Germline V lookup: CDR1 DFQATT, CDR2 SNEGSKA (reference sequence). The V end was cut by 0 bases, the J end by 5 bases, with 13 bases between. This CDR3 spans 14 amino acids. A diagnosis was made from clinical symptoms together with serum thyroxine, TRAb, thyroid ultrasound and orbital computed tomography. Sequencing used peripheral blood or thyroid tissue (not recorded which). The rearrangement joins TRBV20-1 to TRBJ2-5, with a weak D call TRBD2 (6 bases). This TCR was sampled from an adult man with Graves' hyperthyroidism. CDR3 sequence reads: CSAREVEGMETQYF. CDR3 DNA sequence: TGCAGTGCTAGAGAGGTGGAGGGCATGGAGACCCAGTACTTC.